This T cell receptor beta chain was retrieved from a study of blood T cell repertoires in COVID-19 (TCRdb year 2020). Looking at the study overall: Samples covering the acute and convalescent phases of COVID-19 were provided by collaborators in the United States, Italy and Spain. The prospective study material was composed of cDNA or gDNA derived from T cells, B-cell-depleted T cells, or PBMCs. The dataset comprised deeply sampled blood TCRbeta repertoires from subjects exposed to, actively infected with, or recovered from COVID-19. The repertoires were released in a freely available public database meant as a resource for research on the immune response to SARS-CoV-2. The samples were drawn from two sources: the first 160 participants of the ongoing ImmuneRACE study, and approximately 1,300 subjects contributed by 6 global collaborators. A de-identified subject ID, COVID-19 status, age in years and sex were almost always included in the sample metadata. Where available, HLA class I and class II types were obtained from metadata supplied by the sample provider rather than from assay-based typing.

Each collaborating institution followed its own protocols to collect whole blood in K2EDTA tubes. For TCRbeta analysis, collaborators shipped samples as frozen whole blood, isolated PBMCs, or DNA extracted from either of those sample types. Notes on this clone: Which antigen it targets is not known. Per-base qualities were not stored, and no clone one base away is much larger.

Study-level results and caveats: Clinical and demographic metadata were provided uncurated, with the amount varying by source and participant.

At the junction V is shortened by 4 bases and J by 2 bases; bases outside the gene matches: 5. The CDR3 goes from the cysteine to the phenylalanine over 15 residues. CDR3 DNA only is kept here, 45 bases in frame from base 1. The germline V gene yields SGHRS for CDR1 and YFSETQ for CDR2. TCRbeta CDR3 regions were amplified from genomic DNA using the immunoSEQ Assay, a bias-controlled multiplex PCR. For the original study's pipeline: The number of nucleated cells in each sample was estimated by amplification of reference gene primers within the assay. Sequence reads were collapsed and filtered to measure the absolute abundance of every unique TCRbeta CDR3 rearrangement. For each sample, productive Simpson clonality was calculated as the square root of Simpson's diversity index across productive rearrangements. TCRdb holds this immuneACCESS table with in-frame rearrangements only. Some clones are missing; in checked studies, unresolved V genes explain under half, and the rest has no known cause. V and J calls and clone size are those listed in that table; D and trimming were worked out from the DNA. Here the sample has about 120,000 clones; roughly four fifths occur a single time. The top ten clones comprise around 10% of the sample.

The sequencing sample was made of peripheral blood. The receptor was isolated from a human donor in a cohort sampled during active COVID-19. Recombination connected TRBV5-1 to TRBJ2-3, and TRBD1 aligns with 9 junction nucleotides. The CDR3 is CASSGGQGPTDTQYF. The nucleotide sequence is TGCGCCAGCAGCGGCGGACAGGGGCCCACAGATACGCAGTATTTT.